This T cell receptor beta chain was sequenced during a study of cytomegalovirus exposure and HLA in healthy donors. Though probably carrying unrecorded immune exposures, donors were nominally healthy at sampling. Findings of the study overall: Reportedly, a later analysis found an Asian-associated ancestry cluster had fewer N-insertions than the roughly 700-donor mean.

The CDR3 is 15 residues long. Germline CDR1 reads SGHTA; CDR2 reads FQGTGA. The V segment lost 4 bases and the J segment 8 bases; nucleotides outside the gene matches: 4. The PCR was carried out with 60 Vbeta primers and 13 Jbeta primers. Assay used: immunoSEQ multiplex PCR; TCRdb lists only in-frame clones, some missing. The data contain approximately 150,000 clones, about 80% of them singletons. For this clone: What it recognizes is unknown.

The source is a man aged 35 to 55 in good health and CMV-seropositive. Sample: PBMCs. The chain has TRBV7-3 and TRBJ2-1; 14 positions match TRBD2. The CDR3 region has the DNA TGTGCCAGCAGCTCGGGACTAGCGGGAGATCATGAGCAGTTCTTC. This translates into CASSSGLAGDHEQFF.